This TCR beta chain was captured in a study of T cell changes during pregnancy in multiple sclerosis. Produced via immunoSEQ multiplex PCR; TCRdb's table is partial and in-frame only. The profile shows roughly 80,000 clones, roughly 93% of them singletons. The CDR3 consists of 14 residues. This TCR derives from a female donor with multiple sclerosis, enrolled in a pregnancy study. The chain recombines TRBV21-1 with TRBJ1-4; the table's D call of TRBD1 was not tested on the DNA. TRBV21-1 is designated a pseudogene. Sequenced here: peripheral blood, sampled in the second trimester of pregnancy. CDR3 region: CASSKGQSNEKLFF. As DNA, the CDR3 is TGTGCCAGCAGCAAAGGACAGAGTAATGAAAAACTGTTTTTT.